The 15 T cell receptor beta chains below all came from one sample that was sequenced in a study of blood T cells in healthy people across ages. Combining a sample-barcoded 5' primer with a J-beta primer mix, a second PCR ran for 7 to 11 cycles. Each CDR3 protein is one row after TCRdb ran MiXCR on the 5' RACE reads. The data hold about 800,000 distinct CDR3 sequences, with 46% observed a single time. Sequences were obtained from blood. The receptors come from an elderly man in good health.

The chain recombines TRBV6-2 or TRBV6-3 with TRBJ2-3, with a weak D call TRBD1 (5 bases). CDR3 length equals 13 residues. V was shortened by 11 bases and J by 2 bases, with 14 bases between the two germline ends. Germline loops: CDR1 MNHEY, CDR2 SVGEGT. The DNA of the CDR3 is TGTGCCGCAAACACAGGTTACACAGATACGCAGTATTTT. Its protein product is CAANTGYTDTQYF.

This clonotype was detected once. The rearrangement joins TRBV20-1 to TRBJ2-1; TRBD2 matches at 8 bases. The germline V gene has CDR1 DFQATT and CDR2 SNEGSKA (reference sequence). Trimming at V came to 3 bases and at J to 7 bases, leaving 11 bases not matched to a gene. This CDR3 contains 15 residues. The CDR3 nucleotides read TGCAGTGCTAGGGGTCGTCTAGCGGGCCGGAATGAGCAGTTCTTC. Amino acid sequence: CSARGRLAGRNEQFF.

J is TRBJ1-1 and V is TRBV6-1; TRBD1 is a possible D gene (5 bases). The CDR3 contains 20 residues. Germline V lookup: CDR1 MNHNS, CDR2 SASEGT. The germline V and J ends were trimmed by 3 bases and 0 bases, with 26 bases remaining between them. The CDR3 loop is CASSDREAGVLQYMNTEAFF. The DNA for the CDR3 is TGTGCCAGCAGTGACAGGGAGGCAGGAGTCCTGCAATACATGAACACTGAAGCTTTCTTT.

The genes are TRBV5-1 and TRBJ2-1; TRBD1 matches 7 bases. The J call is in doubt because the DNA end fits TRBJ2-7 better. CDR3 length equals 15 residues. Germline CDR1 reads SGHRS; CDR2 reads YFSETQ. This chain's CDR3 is CASSLVGTAYNEQYF. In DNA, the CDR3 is TGCGCCAGCAGCTTGGTTGGGACAGCTTACAATGAGCAGTACTTC.

DNA for the CDR3: TGTGCCAGTAGTATTACGAACACCGGGGAGCTGTTTTTT. Its translation is CASSITNTGELFF. The V call is TRBV19, the J call TRBJ2-2; D remains unclear. V lost 3 bases to trimming and J lost 0 bases, with 2 bases between them. The CDR3 sequence is 13 residues long. CDR1 is LNHDA and CDR2 is SQIVND in the germline V gene (reference sequence).

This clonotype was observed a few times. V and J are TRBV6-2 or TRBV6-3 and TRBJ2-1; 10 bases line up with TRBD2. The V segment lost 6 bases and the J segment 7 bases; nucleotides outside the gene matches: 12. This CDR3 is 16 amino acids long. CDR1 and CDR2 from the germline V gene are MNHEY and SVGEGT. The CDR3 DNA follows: TGTGCCAGCAGCCCTTCTCCAGCGGGAGGGGGAAATGAGCAGTTCTTC. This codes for CASSPSPAGGGNEQFF.

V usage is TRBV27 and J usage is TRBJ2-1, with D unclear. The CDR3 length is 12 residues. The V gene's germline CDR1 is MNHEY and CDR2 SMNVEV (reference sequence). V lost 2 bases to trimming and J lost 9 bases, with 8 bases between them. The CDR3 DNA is TGTGCCAGCAGTTTAGGGCTTAGTGAGCAGTTCTTC. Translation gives CASSLGLSEQFF.

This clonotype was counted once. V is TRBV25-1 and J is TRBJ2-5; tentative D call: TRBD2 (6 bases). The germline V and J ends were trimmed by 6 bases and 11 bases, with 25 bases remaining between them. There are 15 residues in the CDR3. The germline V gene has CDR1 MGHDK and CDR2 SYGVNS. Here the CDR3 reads CASRAGPGVCNEQYF. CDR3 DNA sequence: TGTGCCAGCAGGGCCGGGCCGGGGGTTTGCAATGAGCAGTACTTC.

CDR3 in DNA: TGTGCCAGCAGCCGGAAGGGGGCAGGGGACACTGAAGCTTTCTTT. Translated: CASSRKGAGDTEAFF. V gene TRBV12-3 or TRBV12-4 combines with J gene TRBJ1-1; TRBD1 aligns across 7 bases. The ends lost 6 bases at V and 3 bases at J; junction bases unmatched: 10. The CDR3 totals 15 residues.

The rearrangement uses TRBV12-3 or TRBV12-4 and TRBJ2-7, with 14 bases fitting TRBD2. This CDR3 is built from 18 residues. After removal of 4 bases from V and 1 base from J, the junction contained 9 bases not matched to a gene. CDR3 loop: CASSSLRGTSGRSYEQYF. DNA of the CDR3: TGTGCCAGCAGTTCTTTAAGGGGGACTAGCGGGAGATCCTACGAGCAGTACTTC.

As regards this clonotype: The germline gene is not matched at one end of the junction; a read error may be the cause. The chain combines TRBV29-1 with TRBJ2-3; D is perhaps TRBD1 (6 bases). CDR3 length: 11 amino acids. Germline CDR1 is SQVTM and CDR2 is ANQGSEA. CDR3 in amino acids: CGVEQGDTQYF. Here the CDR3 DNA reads TGCGGCGTTGAGCAGGGGGATACGCAGTATTTT.

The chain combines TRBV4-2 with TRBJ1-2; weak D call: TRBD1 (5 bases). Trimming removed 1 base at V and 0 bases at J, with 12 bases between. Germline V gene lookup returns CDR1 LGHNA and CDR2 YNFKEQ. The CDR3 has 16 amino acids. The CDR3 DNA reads TGTGCCAGCAGCCAAGTTGACAGTCATCCTAACTATGGCTACACCTTC. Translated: CASSQVDSHPNYGYTF.

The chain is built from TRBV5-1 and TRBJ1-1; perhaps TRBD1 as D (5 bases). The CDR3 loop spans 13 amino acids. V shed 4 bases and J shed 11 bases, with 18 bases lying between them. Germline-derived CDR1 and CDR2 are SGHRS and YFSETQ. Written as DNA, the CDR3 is TGCGCCAGCAGCCCGGACATGGCTTGGGTGGCTTTCTTT. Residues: CASSPDMAWVAFF.

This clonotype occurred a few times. In DNA, the CDR3 is TGTGCCAGCAGCCAAAGCGGGAGCAACAATGAGCAGTTCTTC. Translating gives CASSQSGSNNEQFF. The chain is built from TRBV4-2 and TRBJ2-1, with 8 nucleotides matching TRBD2. This CDR3 has 14 amino acids. CDR1 LGHNA and CDR2 YNFKEQ come from the germline V gene. V trimming: 2 bases; J trimming: 5 bases; junction bases outside the gene matches: 2.

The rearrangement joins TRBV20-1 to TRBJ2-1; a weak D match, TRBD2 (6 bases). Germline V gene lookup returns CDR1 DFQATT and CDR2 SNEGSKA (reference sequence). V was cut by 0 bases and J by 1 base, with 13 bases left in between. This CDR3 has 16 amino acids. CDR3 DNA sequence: TGCAGTGCTAGAGATCAGTACCGGGGGTCCTACAATGAGCAGTTCTTC. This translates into CSARDQYRGSYNEQFF.